A single sample gave rise to the 30 T cell receptor beta chains below, sequenced in a study of T cell responses to AZD1222 COVID-19 vaccine. Produced via immunoSEQ multiplex PCR; TCRdb's table is partial and in-frame only. Here the sample spans under 200,000 clones, about 89% being singletons. The sequenced sample was peripheral blood, obtained on day 0 of AZD1222 vaccination. These receptors came from an adult in good health.

This chain uses TRBV9 with TRBJ1-3; D call uncertain. The V end lost 2 bases, the J end lost 0 bases, and 9 bases lay between the germline ends. The germline V gene encodes CDR1 SGDLS and CDR2 YYNGEE. The CDR3 runs 15 residues. The CDR3 DNA is TGTGCCAGCAGCGTTTCCGGTATCTCTGGAAACACCATATATTTT. Its protein is CASSVSGISGNTIYF.

J is TRBJ1-5 and V is TRBV6-1, with D uncertain. The germline V and J ends were trimmed by 1 base and 8 bases, with 9 bases remaining between them. The V gene's germline CDR1 is MNHNS and CDR2 SASEGT. The CDR3 is 13 residues long. The CDR3 DNA is TGTGCCAGCAGTGAAGTATGGGCCGAGCCCCAGCATTTT. Residues: CASSEVWAEPQHF.

V usage is TRBV2 and J usage is TRBJ1-1, with D uncertain. There are 11 residues in the CDR3. V was trimmed by 6 bases and J by 0 bases, leaving 2 bases between them. CDR1 and CDR2 (germline): SNHLY, FYNNEI. The CDR3: CASRLNTEAFF. The CDR3 DNA reads TGTGCCAGCAGGCTGAACACTGAAGCTTTCTTT. Full variable domain (missing parts from reference TRBV2 and TRBJ1-1): EPEVTQTPSHQVTQMGQEVILRCVPISNHLYFYWYRQILGQKVEFLVSFYNNEISEKSEIFDDQFSVERPDGSNFTLKIRSTKLEDSAMYFCASRLNTEAFFGQGTRLTVV.

This chain joins TRBV4-3 and TRBJ2-7; D not certain. Germline V gives CDR1 LGHNA, CDR2 YSLEER. V was clipped by 0 bases and J by 5 bases, with 14 bases between them. The CDR3 contains 15 residues. CDR3: CASSQEFYEKNEQYF. The CDR3 DNA follows: TGCGCCAGCAGCCAAGAATTCTACGAAAAGAACGAGCAGTACTTC.

The chain uses TRBV7-2 and TRBJ2-7; 13 bases fit TRBD2. The CDR3 totals 17 residues. CDR1 and CDR2 (germline): SGHTA, FQGNSA. The J segment lost 4 bases and the V segment lost 5 bases, leaving 11 bases of the junction unmatched. The CDR3 bases are TGTGCCAGCAGCCGCCAAGTTACTAGCGGGGGGGAATACGAGCAGTACTTC. The encoded protein is CASSRQVTSGGEYEQYF.

The V gene is TRBV7-2, the J gene TRBJ1-2; D is unresolved. Germline assignment: CDR1 SGHTA and CDR2 FQGNSA. With 2 bases removed from V and 10 bases from J, the gap between germline ends came to 11 bases. The CDR3 is 12 amino acids. CDR3 sequence (DNA): TGTGCCAGCAGCTTAATGTTAACCCCCTACACCTTC. This codes for CASSLMLTPYTF.

This clone appeared a single time. The V gene is TRBV27, the J gene TRBJ1-4; no reliable D call. This CDR3 comprises 13 residues. CDR1 and CDR2 from the germline V gene are MNHEY and SMNVEV (reference sequence). V was clipped by 6 bases and J by 5 bases, with 10 bases between them. Here the CDR3 reads CASRGALNEKLFF. The CDR3 coding sequence is TGTGCCAGCAGAGGAGCATTAAATGAAAAACTGTTTTTT.

The chain recombines TRBV28 with TRBJ2-7, with 8 positions matching TRBD1. The V and J ends lost 8 bases and 3 bases, in that order; junction bases with no gene match: 9. CDR3 size: 14 residues. The germline V gene encodes CDR1 MDHEN and CDR2 SYDVKM. The CDR3 coding sequence is TGTGCCAGCGGATGGACAGGGATGGGCTACGAGCAGTACTTC. It encodes CASGWTGMGYEQYF.

V and J are TRBV18 and TRBJ1-2; D gene ambiguous. V was cut by 0 bases and J by 4 bases, with 6 bases left in between. Germline-derived CDR1 and CDR2 are KGHSH and LQKENI. CDR3 length: 13 residues. CDR3 bases: TGTGCCAGCTCACCACCGTCTTCCTATGGCTACACCTTC. Translating it yields CASSPPSSYGYTF.

This chain joins TRBV7-9 and TRBJ1-1; D is unclear. Between the trimmed V and J ends, which lost 5 bases and 1 base, there was a span of 11 bases. This CDR3 comprises 14 residues. Germline V gene lookup returns CDR1 SEHNR and CDR2 FQNEAQ (reference sequence). The CDR3 loop is CASSLLPQNTEAFF. The CDR3 DNA is TGTGCCAGCAGCCTCCTCCCTCAGAACACTGAAGCTTTCTTT.

The CDR3 region has the DNA TGTGCCACCAGCAGCCACAGGCGCACGCCGCATTTT. Its translation is CATSSHRRTPHF. This chain joins TRBV15 and TRBJ1-5; perhaps TRBD1 as D (5 bases). The V and J ends lost 3 bases and 15 bases respectively, with 15 bases between them. Germline V gene lookup returns CDR1 LNHNV and CDR2 YYDKDF (reference sequence). The CDR3 has 12 residues.

A single count supports this clone. The chain employs TRBV6-5 and TRBJ1-2; 9 nucleotides line up with TRBD1. This CDR3 contains 14 residues. Germline values: CDR1 MNHEY, CDR2 SVGAGI. V trimming: 6 bases; J trimming: 1 base; junction bases outside the gene matches: 3. The CDR3 sequence: CASRGTGSNYGYTF. The CDR3 coding sequence is TGTGCCAGCAGGGGGACAGGGAGTAACTATGGCTACACCTTC.

The CDR3 loop is CASSPLDRRSGNTIYF. DNA of the CDR3: TGTGCCAGCAGTCCACTAGACAGACGCTCTGGAAACACCATATATTTT. The chain is built from TRBV28 and TRBJ1-3; D possibly corresponds to TRBD1 (5 bases). V lost 5 bases to trimming and J lost 0 bases, with 14 bases between them. Germline values: CDR1 MDHEN, CDR2 SYDVKM. The CDR3 sequence is 16 residues long.

This clone has a handful of counts. J is TRBJ1-5 and V is TRBV28; 7 nucleotides agree with TRBD1. This CDR3 spans 12 amino acids. The V segment lost 4 bases and the J segment 6 bases; nucleotides outside the gene matches: 0. Germline V CDR1 and CDR2: MDHEN, SYDVKM. CDR3: CASSSGGQPQHF. The CDR3 DNA reads as TGTGCCAGCAGTTCAGGGGGTCAGCCCCAGCATTTT.

V and J are TRBV4-3 and TRBJ1-3; a possible D gene is TRBD1 (5 bases). The CDR3 runs 15 residues. Per germline, CDR1 LGHNA and CDR2 YSLEER. Deletions cut 0 bases from V and 3 bases from J, with 9 bases between. The CDR3 is CASSQDLGVGNTIYF. The DNA of the CDR3 is TGCGCCAGCAGCCAAGATTTAGGGGTTGGAAACACCATATATTTT.

The CDR3 DNA sequence: TGTGCCAGTAGTGGATGGGACAGCGGAATAGGTTACTATGGCTACACCTTC. Translated, it gives CASSGWDSGIGYYGYTF. The chain combines TRBV19 with TRBJ1-2, with TRBD1 matching 7 bases. The length of the CDR3 is 17 residues. The trim removed 5 bases at V and 3 bases at J, leaving 15 bases unmatched. Germline V gene lookup returns CDR1 LNHDA and CDR2 SQIVND (reference sequence). The whole variable domain, filled in from reference TRBV19 and TRBJ1-2, reads DGGITQSPKYLFRKEGQNVTLSCEQNLNHDAMYWYRQDPGQGLRLIYYSQIVNDFQKGDIAEGYSVSREKKESFPLTVTSAQKNPTAFYLCASSGWDSGIGYYGYTFGSGTRLTVV.

The chain recombines TRBV18 with TRBJ2-5; possible D gene TRBD1, 6 bases. The CDR3 is 15 amino acids. CDR1 KGHSH and CDR2 LQKENI come from the germline V gene. V shed 6 bases and J shed 4 bases, with 18 bases lying between them. The CDR3 region has the DNA TGTGCCAGCTCGCACAGGGCCGGGGTTTTAGAGACCCAGTACTTC. The encoded protein is CASSHRAGVLETQYF.

The CDR3 nucleotides are TGCAGTGCTAGTATAGGACAGTATGGCTACACCTTC. It specifies CSASIGQYGYTF. This chain uses TRBV20-1 with TRBJ1-2, with D tentatively TRBD1 (6 bases). The ends were cut back, 3 bases at V and 5 bases at J, with 10 bases in the middle. The CDR3 is 12 residues long. CDR1 DFQATT and CDR2 SNEGSKA come from the germline V gene (reference sequence).

The genes are TRBV3-1 (or the pseudogene TRBV3-2) and TRBJ2-5; D gene unclear. Germline CDR1 is LGHDT and CDR2 is YNNKEL (reference sequence). V was pared by 0 bases and J by 5 bases, with 16 bases between. This CDR3 has 16 residues. In DNA form, the CDR3 reads TGTGCCAGCAGCCAAGATCCAACTATCGTTTGGGAGACCCAGTACTTC. Translated: CASSQDPTIVWETQYF.

This chain joins TRBV19 and TRBJ1-2; tentatively, D is TRBD1 (6 bases). CDR1 and CDR2 (germline): LNHDA, SQIVND (reference sequence). The CDR3 is 13 amino acids. With 6 bases removed from V and 8 bases from J, the gap between germline ends came to 16 bases. The CDR3 DNA is TGTGCCAGTAGCTTTGGGGGGGGCCGAGGCTACACCTTC. It encodes CASSFGGGRGYTF.

The rearrangement links TRBV7-2 to TRBJ2-7; D may be TRBD1 (5 bases). V was shortened by 1 base and J by 1 base, with 11 bases between the two germline ends. Germline V gene data show CDR1 as SGHTA and CDR2 as FQGNSA. This CDR3 region has 15 residues. CDR3 sequence: CASSLGQGRSYEQYF. The CDR3 bases are TGTGCCAGCAGCTTAGGGCAGGGCCGGTCCTACGAGCAGTACTTC.

The V and J genes are TRBV5-1 and TRBJ2-7, with 13 bases identical to TRBD2. Per germline, CDR1 SGHRS and CDR2 YFSETQ. This CDR3 contains 16 residues. The trim removed 0 bases at V and 4 bases at J, leaving 4 bases unmatched. The CDR3 nucleotides read TGCGCCAGCAGCTTGGGAGGGACTAGCGGGGTTTACGAGCAGTACTTC. This encodes CASSLGGTSGVYEQYF. Using reference TRBV5-1 and TRBJ2-7 for the parts outside the CDR3, the full variable domain is KAGVTQTPRYLIKTRGQQVTLSCSPISGHRSVSWYQQTPGQGLQFLFEYFSETQRNKGNFPGRFSGRQFSNSRSEMNVSTLELGDSALYLCASSLGGTSGVYEQYFGPGTRLTVT.

As for this clone: Other DNA sequences from this sample encode an identical CDR3 as well. The chain couples TRBV5-1 to TRBJ1-2, with D unclear. The CDR3 is 13 amino acids. Trimming took off 0 bases at V and 1 base at J, with 4 bases between the two ends. CDR1 is SGHRS and CDR2 is YFSETQ in the germline V gene. CDR3 loop: CASSLEGNYGYTF. The CDR3 nucleotides read TGCGCCAGCAGCTTGGAGGGTAACTATGGCTACACCTTC. The full variable domain, rest sourced from reference TRBV5-1 and TRBJ1-2, is KAGVTQTPRYLIKTRGQQVTLSCSPISGHRSVSWYQQTPGQGLQFLFEYFSETQRNKGNFPGRFSGRQFSNSRSEMNVSTLELGDSALYLCASSLEGNYGYTFGSGTRLTVV.

This chain joins TRBV5-5 and TRBJ1-1, with 7 bases aligning to TRBD1. This CDR3 has 15 amino acids. The V and J ends lost 4 bases and 5 bases, in that order; junction bases with no gene match: 11. Germline CDR1 reads SGHKS; CDR2 reads YYEKEE (reference sequence). This chain's CDR3 is CASSMVPGGRTEAFF. The CDR3 region has the DNA TGTGCCAGCAGCATGGTCCCAGGGGGACGGACTGAAGCTTTCTTT.

The V call is TRBV7-8, the J call TRBJ1-3; unclear D gene. The CDR3 sequence is 17 residues long. With 4 bases removed from V and 2 bases from J, the gap between germline ends came to 18 bases. Looked up from germline, CDR1 is SGHVS and CDR2 is FQNEAQ. The CDR3 DNA reads TGTGCCAGCAGCTCCGTGCGGGCCTACCGGACTGGAAACACCATATATTTT. This codes for CASSSVRAYRTGNTIYF.

In DNA form, the CDR3 reads TGTGCCAGCAGTGAGGCTGGAAAAGAGACCCAGTACTTC. Residues: CASSEAGKETQYF. This chain joins TRBV12-3 or TRBV12-4 and TRBJ2-5, with no clear D. The CDR3 runs 13 residues. The V gene lost 5 bases and the J gene lost 3 bases, with 10 bases spanning the gap.

V is TRBV9 and J is TRBJ2-7; maybe TRBD2 (5 bases). CDR1 is SGDLS, CDR2 YYNGEE, per germline. The CDR3 spans 15 residues. Trimming stripped 0 bases from V and 0 bases from J, with 10 bases between. CDR3 sequence reads: CASSVEIAPSYEQYF. CDR3 DNA sequence: TGTGCCAGCAGCGTAGAGATAGCGCCCTCCTACGAGCAGTACTTC. Variable domain in full (rest from reference TRBV9 and TRBJ2-7): DSGVTQTPKHLITATGQRVTLRCSPRSGDLSVYWYQQSLDQGLQFLIQYYNGEERAKGNILERFSAQQFPDLHSELNLSSLELGDSALYFCASSVEIAPSYEQYFGPGTRLTVT.

This clone appeared once. The chain carries TRBV10-1 and TRBJ2-2; D ambiguous. The CDR3 consists of 10 residues. V was trimmed by 5 bases and J by 7 bases, leaving 2 bases between them. Germline V lookup: CDR1 WNHNN, CDR2 SYGVQD (reference sequence). The CDR3 DNA reads as TGCGCCAGCAGTAGCGGGGAGCTGTTTTTT. As protein: CASSSGELFF.

The chain has TRBV10-3 and TRBJ1-3, with a tentative D call TRBD1 (5 bases). Trimming left V 6 bases short and J 4 bases short, with 13 bases between. CDR1 and CDR2 from the germline V gene are ENHRY and SYGVKD. This CDR3 comprises 14 residues. The CDR3 here is CAIRTTDGGNTIYF. CDR3 DNA sequence: TGTGCCATCAGGACGACAGACGGAGGAAACACCATATATTTT.

This rearrangement joins TRBV19 to TRBJ2-5; TRBD2 aligns across 9 bases. Germline CDR1 is LNHDA and CDR2 is SQIVND (reference sequence). The CDR3 is made up of 15 amino acids. V lost 3 bases to trimming and J lost 4 bases; unmatched junction nucleotides: 6. CDR3 DNA sequence: TGTGCCAGTAGTATTGGAGCGGGAGGCCCAGAGACCCAGTACTTC. Amino acids: CASSIGAGGPETQYF.